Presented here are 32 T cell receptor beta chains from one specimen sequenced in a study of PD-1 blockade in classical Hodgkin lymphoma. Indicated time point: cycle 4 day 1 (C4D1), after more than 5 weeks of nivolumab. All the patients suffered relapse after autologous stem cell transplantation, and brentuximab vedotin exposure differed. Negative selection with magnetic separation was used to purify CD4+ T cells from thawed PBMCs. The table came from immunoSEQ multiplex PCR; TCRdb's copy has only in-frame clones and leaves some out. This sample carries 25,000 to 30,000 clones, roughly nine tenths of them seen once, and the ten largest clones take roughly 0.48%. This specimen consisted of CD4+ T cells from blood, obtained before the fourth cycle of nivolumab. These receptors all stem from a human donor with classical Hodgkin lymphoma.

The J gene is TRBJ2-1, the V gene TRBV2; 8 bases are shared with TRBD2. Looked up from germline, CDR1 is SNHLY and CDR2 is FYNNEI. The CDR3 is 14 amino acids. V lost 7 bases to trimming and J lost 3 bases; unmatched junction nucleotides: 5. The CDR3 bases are TGTGCCAGCAACCCAAGCGGGGGCTACAATGAGCAGTTCTTC. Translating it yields CASNPSGGYNEQFF.

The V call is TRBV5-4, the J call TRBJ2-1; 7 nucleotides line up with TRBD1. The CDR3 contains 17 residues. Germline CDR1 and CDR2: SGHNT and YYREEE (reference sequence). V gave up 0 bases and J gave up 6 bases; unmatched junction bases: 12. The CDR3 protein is CASSLAPTGFRGNEQFF. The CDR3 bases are TGTGCCAGCAGCTTGGCCCCGACAGGGTTTCGAGGCAATGAGCAGTTCTTC. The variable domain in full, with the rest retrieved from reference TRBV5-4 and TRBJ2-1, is ETGVTQSPTHLIKTRGQQVTLRCSSQSGHNTVSWYQQALGQGPQFIFQYYREEENGRGNFPPRFSGLQFPNYSSELNVNALELDDSALYLCASSLAPTGFRGNEQFFGPGTRLTVL.

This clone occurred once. The CDR3 is CASSFRREFGANVLTF. The CDR3 DNA follows: TGTGCCAGCAGTTTTCGGCGGGAGTTCGGGGCCAACGTCCTGACTTTC. This chain joins TRBV27 and TRBJ2-6; TRBD2 matches at 7 bases. With 3 bases clipped from V and 4 bases from J, the junction kept 6 bases outside the gene matches. The CDR3 runs to 16 residues. The V gene's germline CDR1 is MNHEY and CDR2 SMNVEV (reference sequence).

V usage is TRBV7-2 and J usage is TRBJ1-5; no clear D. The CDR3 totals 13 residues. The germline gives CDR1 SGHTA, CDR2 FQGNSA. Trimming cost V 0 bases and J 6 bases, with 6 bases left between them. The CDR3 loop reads CASSLAAGQPQHF. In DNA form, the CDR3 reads TGTGCCAGCAGCTTAGCCGCGGGTCAGCCCCAGCATTTT.

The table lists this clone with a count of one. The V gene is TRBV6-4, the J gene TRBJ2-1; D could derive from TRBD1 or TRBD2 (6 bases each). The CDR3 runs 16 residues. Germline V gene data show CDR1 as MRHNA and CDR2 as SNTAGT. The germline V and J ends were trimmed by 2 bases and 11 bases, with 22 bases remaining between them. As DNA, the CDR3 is TGTGCCAGCAGTGACGTGGGAGGCGTGGGGGCAATGCAGCAGTTCTTC. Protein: CASSDVGGVGAMQQFF.

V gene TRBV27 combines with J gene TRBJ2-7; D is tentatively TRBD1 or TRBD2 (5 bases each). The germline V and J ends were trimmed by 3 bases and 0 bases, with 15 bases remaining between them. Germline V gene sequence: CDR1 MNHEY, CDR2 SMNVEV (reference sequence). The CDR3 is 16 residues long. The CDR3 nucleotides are TGTGCCAGCAGTTTTCGGTCGGGGCATAGCTCCTACGAGCAGTACTTC. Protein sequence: CASSFRSGHSSYEQYF.

CDR3 DNA: TGTGCCAGCAGTGAAATCAGTTCCGGGGAGCTGTTTTTT. Translated: CASSEISSGELFF. V and J are TRBV6-1 and TRBJ2-2, with unresolved D. Germline V lookup: CDR1 MNHNS, CDR2 SASEGT. CDR3 length: 13 residues. V lost 2 bases to trimming and J lost 6 bases, with 7 bases between them.

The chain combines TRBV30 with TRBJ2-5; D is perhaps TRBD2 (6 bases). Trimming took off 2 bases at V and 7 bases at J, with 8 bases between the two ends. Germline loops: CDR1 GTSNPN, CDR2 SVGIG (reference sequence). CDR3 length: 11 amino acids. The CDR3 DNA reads TGTGCCTGGAGTTTGGGGGGGACCCAGTACTTC. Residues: CAWSLGGTQYF.

CDR3: CASSLAPTGMNTEAFF. CDR3 nucleotide sequence: TGTGCCAGCAGCTTAGCACCGACAGGAATGAACACTGAAGCTTTCTTT. The chain joins TRBV7-8 to TRBJ1-1, with D possibly TRBD1 on 6 matching bases. The V gene's germline CDR1 is SGHVS and CDR2 FQNEAQ. The length of the CDR3 is 16 residues. Trimming shortened V by 0 bases and J by 0 bases, and 11 bases separated the two germline ends.

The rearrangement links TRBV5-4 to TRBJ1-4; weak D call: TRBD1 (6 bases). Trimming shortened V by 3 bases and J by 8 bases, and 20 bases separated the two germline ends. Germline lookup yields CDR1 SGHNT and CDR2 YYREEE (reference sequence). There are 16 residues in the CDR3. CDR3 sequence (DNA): TGTGCCAGCAGCTATTCAGGGACACTTTTGGGAGAAAAACTGTTTTTT. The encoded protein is CASSYSGTLLGEKLFF.

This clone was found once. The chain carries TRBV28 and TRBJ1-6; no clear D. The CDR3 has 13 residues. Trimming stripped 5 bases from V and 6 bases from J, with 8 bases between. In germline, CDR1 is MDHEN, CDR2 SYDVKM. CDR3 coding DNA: TGTGCCAGCAGTACCGGATTTAATTCACCCCTCCACTTT. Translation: CASSTGFNSPLHF.

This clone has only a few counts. Here the CDR3 DNA reads TGTGCCAGCTCACCCTTGGGCCAGGGAGGGGGTCAGCCCCAGCATTTT. It encodes CASSPLGQGGGQPQHF. V usage is TRBV18 and J usage is TRBJ1-5, with D perhaps TRBD1 (6 bases). The CDR3 loop spans 16 amino acids. Deletions cut 3 bases from V and 6 bases from J, with 18 bases between. Germline V gene lookup returns CDR1 KGHSH and CDR2 LQKENI.

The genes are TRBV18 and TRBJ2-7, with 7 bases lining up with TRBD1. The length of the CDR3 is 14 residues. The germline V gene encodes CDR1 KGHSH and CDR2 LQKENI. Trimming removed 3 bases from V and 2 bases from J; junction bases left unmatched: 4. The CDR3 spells CASSPGQGAYEQYF. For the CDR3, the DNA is TGTGCCAGCTCACCTGGGCAGGGGGCCTACGAGCAGTACTTC.

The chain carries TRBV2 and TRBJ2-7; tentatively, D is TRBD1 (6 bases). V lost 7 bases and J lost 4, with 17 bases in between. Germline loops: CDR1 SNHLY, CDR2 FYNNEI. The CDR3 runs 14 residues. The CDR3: CASKLTGLGYEQYF. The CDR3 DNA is TGTGCCAGCAAACTAACAGGGCTCGGGTACGAGCAGTACTTC.

The CDR3, as DNA: TGTGCCAGCAGCTTAGGCCGTGGACAGGGGCACACTGAAGCTTTCTTT. Amino acid sequence: CASSLGRGQGHTEAFF. The gene calls are TRBV13 and TRBJ1-1, with TRBD1 matching 9 bases. The germline CDR1 and CDR2 sequences are PRHDT and FYEKMQ (reference sequence). This CDR3 spans 16 amino acids. V shed 0 bases and J 3 bases; nucleotides not matched to a gene: 5.

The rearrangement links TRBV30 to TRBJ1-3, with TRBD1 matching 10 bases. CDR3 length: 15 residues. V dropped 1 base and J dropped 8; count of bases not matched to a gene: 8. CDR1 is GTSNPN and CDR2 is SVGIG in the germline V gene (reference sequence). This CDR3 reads CAWSAPGQGRYTIYF. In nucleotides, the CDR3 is TGTGCCTGGAGTGCCCCGGGACAGGGGAGGTACACCATATATTTT. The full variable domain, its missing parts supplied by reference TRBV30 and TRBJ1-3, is SQTIHQWPATLVQPVGSPLSLECTVEGTSNPNLYWYRQAAGRGLQLLFYSVGIGQISSEVPQNLSASRPQDRQFILSSKKLLLSDSGFYLCAWSAPGQGRYTIYFGEGSWLTVV.

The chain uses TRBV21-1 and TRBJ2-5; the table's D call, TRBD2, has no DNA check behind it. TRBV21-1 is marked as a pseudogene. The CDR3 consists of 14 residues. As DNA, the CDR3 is TGTGCCAGCAAATTAAGACTAGCGGAAGAGACCCAGTACTTC. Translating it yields CASKLRLAEETQYF.

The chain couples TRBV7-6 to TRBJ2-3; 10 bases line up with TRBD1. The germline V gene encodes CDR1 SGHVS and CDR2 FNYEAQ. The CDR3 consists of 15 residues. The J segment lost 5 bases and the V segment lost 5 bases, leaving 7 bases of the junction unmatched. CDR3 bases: TGTGCCAGCAGCCTGCGGGACAGGGGATTAGATACGCAGTATTTT. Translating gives CASSLRDRGLDTQYF.

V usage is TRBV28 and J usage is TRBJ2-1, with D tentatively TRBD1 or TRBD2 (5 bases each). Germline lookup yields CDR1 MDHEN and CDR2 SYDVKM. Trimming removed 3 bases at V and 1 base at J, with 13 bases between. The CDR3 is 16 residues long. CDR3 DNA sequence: TGTGCCAGCAGTTTTGGGGGTAGCAGGTCCTACAATGAGCAGTTCTTC. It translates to CASSFGGSRSYNEQFF.

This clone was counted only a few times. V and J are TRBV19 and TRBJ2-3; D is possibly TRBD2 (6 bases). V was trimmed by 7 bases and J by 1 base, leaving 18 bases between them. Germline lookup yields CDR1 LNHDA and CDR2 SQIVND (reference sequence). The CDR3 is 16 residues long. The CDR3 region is CASTDPRTTGTDTQYF. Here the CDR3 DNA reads TGTGCCAGTACCGATCCCCGGACTACCGGCACAGATACGCAGTATTTT.

CDR3 in DNA: TGTGCCAGCAGTTACTCCGCGACAGTCTCTTATGGCTACACCTTC. Translating gives CASSYSATVSYGYTF. V is TRBV6-5 and J is TRBJ1-2, with TRBD1 as a possible D gene (5 bases). The V and J ends lost 0 bases and 5 bases respectively, with 13 bases between them. Germline-derived CDR1 and CDR2 are MNHEY and SVGAGI. The CDR3 is 15 residues long.

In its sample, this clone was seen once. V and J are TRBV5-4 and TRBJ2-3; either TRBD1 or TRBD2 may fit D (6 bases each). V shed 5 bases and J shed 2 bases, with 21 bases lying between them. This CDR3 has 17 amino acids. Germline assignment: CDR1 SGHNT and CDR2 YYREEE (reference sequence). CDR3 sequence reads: CASRGGNRDPTTDTQYF. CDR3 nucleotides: TGTGCCAGCAGAGGGGGGAACCGGGACCCCACCACAGATACGCAGTATTTT. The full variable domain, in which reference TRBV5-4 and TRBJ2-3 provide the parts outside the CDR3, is ETGVTQSPTHLIKTRGQQVTLRCSSQSGHNTVSWYQQALGQGPQFIFQYYREEENGRGNFPPRFSGLQFPNYSSELNVNALELDDSALYLCASRGGNRDPTTDTQYFGPGTRLTVL.

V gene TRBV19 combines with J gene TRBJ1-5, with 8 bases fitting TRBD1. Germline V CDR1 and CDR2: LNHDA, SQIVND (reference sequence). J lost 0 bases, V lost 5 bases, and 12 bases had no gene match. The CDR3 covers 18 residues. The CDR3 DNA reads TGTGCCAGTAGTGAAGACAGGGGCACTACCTATAGCAATCAGCCCCAGCATTTT. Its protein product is CASSEDRGTTYSNQPQHF.

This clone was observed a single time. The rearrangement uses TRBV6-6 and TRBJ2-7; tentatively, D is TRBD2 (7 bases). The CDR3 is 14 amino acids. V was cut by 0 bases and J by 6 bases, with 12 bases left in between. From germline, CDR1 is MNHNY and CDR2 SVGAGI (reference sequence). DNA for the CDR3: TGTGCCAGCAGTTACTCTGGGGGGGCGCGCGAGCAGTACTTC. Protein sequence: CASSYSGGAREQYF.

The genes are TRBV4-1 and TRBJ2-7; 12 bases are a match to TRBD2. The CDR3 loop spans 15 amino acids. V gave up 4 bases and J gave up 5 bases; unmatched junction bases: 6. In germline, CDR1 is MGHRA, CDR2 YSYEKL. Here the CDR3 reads CASSPLAGGSHEQYF. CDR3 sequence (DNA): TGCGCCAGCAGCCCCCTAGCGGGAGGGTCCCACGAGCAGTACTTC.

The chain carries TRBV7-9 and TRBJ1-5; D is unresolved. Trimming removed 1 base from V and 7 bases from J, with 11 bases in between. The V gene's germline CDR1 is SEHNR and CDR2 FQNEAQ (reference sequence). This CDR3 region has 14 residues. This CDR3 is CASSLDGSRQPQHF. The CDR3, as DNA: TGTGCCAGCAGCTTAGATGGGAGTAGGCAGCCCCAGCATTTT. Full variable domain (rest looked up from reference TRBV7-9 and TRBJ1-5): DTGVSQNPRHKITKRGQNVTFRCDPISEHNRLYWYRQTLGQGPEFLTYFQNEAQLEKSRLLSDRFSAERPKGSFSTLEIQRTEQGDSAMYLCASSLDGSRQPQHFGDGTRLSIL.

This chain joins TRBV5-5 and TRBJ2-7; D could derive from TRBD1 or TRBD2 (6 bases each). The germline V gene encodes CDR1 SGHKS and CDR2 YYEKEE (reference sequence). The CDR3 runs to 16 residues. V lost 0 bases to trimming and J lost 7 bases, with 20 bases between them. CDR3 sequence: CASSLGGTRMEWEQYF. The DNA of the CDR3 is TGTGCCAGCAGCTTGGGCGGGACACGGATGGAGTGGGAGCAGTACTTC.

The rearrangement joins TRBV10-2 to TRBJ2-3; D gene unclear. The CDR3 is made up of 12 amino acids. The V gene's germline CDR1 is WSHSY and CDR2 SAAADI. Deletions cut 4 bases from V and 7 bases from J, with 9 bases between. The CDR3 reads CASSALNNTQYF. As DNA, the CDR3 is TGCGCCAGCAGTGCCTTGAACAATACGCAGTATTTT.

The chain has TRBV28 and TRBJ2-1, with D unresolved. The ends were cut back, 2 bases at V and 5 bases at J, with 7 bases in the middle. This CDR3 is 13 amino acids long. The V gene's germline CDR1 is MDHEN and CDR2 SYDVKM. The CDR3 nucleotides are TGTGCCAGCAGTTTACCGGGCCACAATGAGCAGTTCTTC. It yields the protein CASSLPGHNEQFF.

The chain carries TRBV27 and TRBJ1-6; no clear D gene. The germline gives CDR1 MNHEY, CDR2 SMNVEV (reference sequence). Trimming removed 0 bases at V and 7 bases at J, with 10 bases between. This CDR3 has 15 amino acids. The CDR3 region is CASSLSGKGNSPLHF. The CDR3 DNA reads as TGTGCCAGCAGTTTATCAGGGAAAGGAAATTCACCCCTCCACTTT.

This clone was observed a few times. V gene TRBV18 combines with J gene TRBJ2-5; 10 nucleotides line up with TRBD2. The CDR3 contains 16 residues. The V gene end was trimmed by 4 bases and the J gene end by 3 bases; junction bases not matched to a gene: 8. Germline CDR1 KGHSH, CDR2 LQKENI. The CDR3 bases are TGTGCCAGCTCACAATCCGGGACTAGCGCGGAAGAGACCCAGTACTTC. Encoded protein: CASSQSGTSAEETQYF. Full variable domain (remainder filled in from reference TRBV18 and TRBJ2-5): NAGVMQNPRHLVRRRGQEARLRCSPMKGHSHVYWYRQLPEEGLKFMVYLQKENIIDESGMPKERFSAEFPKEGPSILRIQQVVRGDSAAYFCASSQSGTSAEETQYFGPGTRLLVL.

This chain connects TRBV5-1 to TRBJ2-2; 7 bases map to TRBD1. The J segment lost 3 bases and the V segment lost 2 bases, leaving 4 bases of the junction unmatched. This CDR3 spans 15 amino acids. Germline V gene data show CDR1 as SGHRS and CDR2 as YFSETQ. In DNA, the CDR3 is TGCGCCAGCAGCTTTGGACAGGTCGACACCGGGGAGCTGTTTTTT. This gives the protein CASSFGQVDTGELFF.